This is a list of T cell receptor beta chains from one sample in a study of blood T cell repertoires in COVID-19. Produced via immunoSEQ multiplex PCR; TCRdb's table is partial and in-frame only. The sample includes about 250,000 clones, around 90% of them seen just once. Sequenced: PBMCs or T cells enriched from blood (not recorded which). These receptors all stem from a woman aged 25 to 39 with acute COVID-19. Both conserved end residues are part of each CDR3. The order of the fields is J gene, D gene, V gene, clone size, CDR3 protein, CDR3 DNA. The D gene is left open where the match is weak. A clone size is listed for some rows: how often the clone was seen (once, few, many), or a class if it is expanded.

TRBJ1-1 | . | TRBV6-5 | . | CASSYSSTEGGTEAFF | TGTGCCAGCAGTTACTCGAGTACAGAGGGAGGCACTGAAGCTTTCTTT
TRBJ2-5 | . | TRBV3-1/TRBV3-2 | . | CASSQGAGIETQYF | TGTGCCAGCAGCCAAGGGGCCGGGATAGAGACCCAGTACTTC
TRBJ1-1 | . | TRBV7-9 | . | CASSRHTGNTEAFF | TGTGCCAGCAGTCGTCACACAGGGAACACTGAAGCTTTCTTT
TRBJ2-1 | . | TRBV11-2 | once | CASSSTNEQFF | TGTGCCAGCAGCTCTACCAATGAGCAGTTCTTC
TRBJ2-1 | TRBD2 | TRBV3-1/TRBV3-2 | . | CASSQDPGGYNEQFF | TGTGCCAGCAGCCAAGATCCGGGGGGCTACAATGAGCAGTTCTTC
TRBJ2-2 | . | TRBV5-1 | . | CASSLAQATGELFF | TGCGCCAGCAGCTTGGCCCAGGCCACCGGGGAGCTGTTTTTT
TRBJ1-4 | TRBD1 | TRBV9 | . | CASSVEGQGRADEKLFF | TGTGCCAGCAGCGTAGAGGGACAGGGGAGGGCCGATGAAAAACTGTTTTTT
TRBJ2-5 | . | TRBV7-9 | . | CASSFWVRRGETQYF | TGTGCCAGCAGCTTTTGGGTGAGAAGGGGAGAGACCCAGTACTTC
TRBJ1-1 | . | TRBV19 | . | CASSMESEGTEAFF | TGTGCCAGTAGTATGGAGAGTGAGGGAACTGAAGCTTTCTTT
TRBJ1-5 | . | TRBV19 | . | CASSIRRVSYQPQHF | TGTGCCAGTAGTATTCGGAGGGTCTCGTATCAGCCCCAGCATTTT
TRBJ1-2 | . | TRBV30 | . | CAWKGPGANYGYTF | TGTGCCTGGAAGGGACCGGGAGCTAACTATGGCTACACCTTC
TRBJ2-5 | . | TRBV6-4 | . | CASSRGGDGETQYF | TGTGCCAGCAGTCGCGGGGGCGACGGGGAGACCCAGTACTTC
TRBJ2-2 | TRBD1 | TRBV28 | . | CASSDRTGATGELFF | TGTGCCAGCAGTGACCGGACAGGGGCAACCGGGGAGCTGTTTTTT
TRBJ1-6 | . | TRBV6-2/TRBV6-3 | few | CASSSGGERAVSPLHF | TGTGCCAGCAGTTCCGGAGGGGAGCGAGCAGTTTCACCCCTCCACTTT
TRBJ1-6 | . | TRBV5-1 | few | CASSLGAENSPLHF | TGCGCCAGCAGCTTGGGGGCAGAGAATTCACCCCTCCACTTT